This entry lists 31 T cell receptor beta chains sequenced from one sample in a study of regulatory T cells in long-lasting Graves disease. HTBI primers from iRepertoire and Arm-PCR of CDR3 regions yielded the TCR beta libraries. TCRdb re-called the multiplex PCR reads with MiXCR, one entry per CDR3 protein. Of around 360,000 distinct CDR3 sequences in the sample, around 15% were seen once. This sample's time point: newly diagnosed GD, antithyroid drugs for less than 3 months. There was RNA extracted from PBMCs, and the TCR library was made from it. Separately, the same data were catalogued under a study of T cells in Graves' hyperthyroidism and ophthalmopathy.

The sample consisted of peripheral blood mononuclear cells (PBMCs), taken at new diagnosis, from a patient treated with antithyroid drugs. The source is a woman aged 18-29 years with Graves disease.

This chain connects TRBV19 to TRBJ2-7, with D tentatively TRBD1 (5 bases). Trimming took off 4 bases at V and 2 bases at J, with 9 bases between the two ends. The CDR3 loop spans 13 amino acids. Germline loops: CDR1 LNHDA, CDR2 SQIVND (reference sequence). CDR3 sequence: CASSTGIPYEQYF. The DNA for the CDR3 is TGTGCCAGTAGTACAGGGATCCCCTACGAGCAGTACTTC.

This clonotype was seen at least ten times. This chain joins TRBV5-1 and TRBJ2-3; 7 nucleotides line up with TRBD1. V gave up 1 base and J gave up 3 bases; unmatched junction bases: 5. Germline lookup yields CDR1 SGHRS and CDR2 YFSETQ. The CDR3 is 15 amino acids. The chain's CDR3 is CASSLRQGETDTQYF. The CDR3 region has the DNA TGCGCCAGCAGCTTGCGCCAGGGGGAGACAGATACGCAGTATTTT. Complete variable domain (other parts from reference TRBV5-1 and TRBJ2-3): KAGVTQTPRYLIKTRGQQVTLSCSPISGHRSVSWYQQTPGQGLQFLFEYFSETQRNKGNFPGRFSGRQFSNSRSEMNVSTLELGDSALYLCASSLRQGETDTQYFGPGTRLTVL.

This clonotype was seen ten or more times. The chain carries TRBV27 and TRBJ1-1; the D is unclear. The germline V gene has CDR1 MNHEY and CDR2 SMNVEV (reference sequence). The CDR3 totals 13 residues. Deletions cut 8 bases from V and 1 base from J, with 11 bases between. Here the CDR3 reads CASGPSANTEAFF. CDR3 sequence (DNA): TGTGCCAGCGGGCCGAGTGCGAACACTGAAGCTTTCTTT.

This clonotype has ten or more counts. This rearrangement joins TRBV7-3 to TRBJ2-5, with 7 positions matching TRBD2. The V gene end was trimmed by 0 bases and the J gene end by 4 bases; junction bases not matched to a gene: 2. The CDR3 consists of 14 residues. Germline V gene sequence: CDR1 SGHTA, CDR2 FQGTGA. CDR3 in amino acids: CASSLTGGTETQYF. DNA of the CDR3: TGTGCCAGCAGCTTAACGGGAGGGACAGAGACCCAGTACTTC.

This clonotype has more than one count but fewer than ten. V is TRBV30 and J is TRBJ2-7; 9 bases align to TRBD1. V trimming: 1 base; J trimming: 7 bases; junction bases outside the gene matches: 11. The CDR3 spans 15 residues. Germline V gene lookup returns CDR1 GTSNPN and CDR2 SVGIG (reference sequence). The CDR3 protein is CAWSASTGGIREQYF. In DNA form, the CDR3 reads TGTGCCTGGAGTGCTTCGACAGGGGGGATCAGGGAGCAGTACTTC.

The V gene is TRBV6-5, the J gene TRBJ1-3; D not certain. V lost 2 bases and J 6 bases, leaving 17 bases between the germline ends. Germline assignment: CDR1 MNHEY and CDR2 SVGAGI. The length of the CDR3 is 16 residues. CDR3 protein: CASSYLSVTLENTIYF. The CDR3 nucleotides are TGTGCCAGCAGTTACCTCTCCGTAACATTGGAAAACACCATATATTTT.

In this sample, this clonotype turned up many times. The rearrangement links TRBV20-1 to TRBJ1-2; TRBD1 is a possible D gene (5 bases). Per the germline V gene, CDR1 is DFQATT and CDR2 is SNEGSKA (reference sequence). The CDR3 sequence is 11 residues long. CDR3 region: CSARGVLGYTF. The DNA for the CDR3 is TGCAGCGCCCGGGGGGTGTTAGGCTACACCTTC.

This clonotype showed up just a few times. This chain connects TRBV5-1 to TRBJ2-7, with unresolved D. The germline gives CDR1 SGHRS, CDR2 YFSETQ. The CDR3 has 14 residues. Trimming removed 0 bases at V and 4 bases at J, with 11 bases between. Here the CDR3 DNA reads TGCGCCAGCAGCTTGGAGGGCAGACAATACGAGCAGTACTTC. Protein: CASSLEGRQYEQYF.

Comments on this clonotype: Its ends do not fully match the called genes, so a read error is possible. The V and J genes are TRBV6-1 and TRBJ2-7; TRBD2 matches 7 bases. Germline CDR1 is MNHNS and CDR2 is SASEGT. There are 12 residues in the CDR3. CDR3 sequence reads: CAGRERGLQQYF. The DNA of the CDR3 is TGTGCCGGCAGAGAGCGGGGCCTACAGCAGTACTTC.

J is TRBJ2-6 and V is TRBV11-2; D not resolved. V lost 3 bases, J lost 0 bases, and 12 bases lay in between. In germline, CDR1 is SGHAT, CDR2 FQNNGV. This CDR3 spans 17 amino acids. CDR3 in DNA: TGTGCCAGCAGCTTTTACAACAGCCGCTCTGGGGCCAACGTCCTGACTTTC. It specifies CASSFYNSRSGANVLTF.

For this clonotype: A much larger clone differs from this one at a single base, so this may be a read error. The J gene is TRBJ1-5, the V gene TRBV20-1; D uncertain. This CDR3 comprises 15 residues. Germline CDR1 and CDR2: DFQATT and SNEGSKA (reference sequence). CDR3 sequence: CSATSGQYSNRPQHF. The CDR3 DNA sequence: TGCAGTGCTACTTCTGGGCAGTATAGCAATCGGCCCCAGCATTTT.

In this sample, this clonotype turned up many times. The rearrangement uses TRBV20-1 and TRBJ2-3; D may match TRBD1 or TRBD2 (7 bases each). The CDR3 has 15 residues. The V gene's germline CDR1 is DFQATT and CDR2 SNEGSKA (reference sequence). Between the trimmed V and J ends, which lost 6 bases and 0 bases, there was a span of 16 bases. CDR3 in amino acids: CSAGGHRGSTDTQYF. The CDR3 nucleotides are TGCAGTGCCGGGGGGCACAGGGGAAGCACAGATACGCAGTATTTT.

This clonotype was seen at least ten times. This chain uses TRBV5-5 with TRBJ2-7; the match to TRBD2 covers 11 bases. Germline CDR1 SGHKS, CDR2 YYEKEE (reference sequence). The CDR3 contains 17 residues. Losses at the gene ends were 2 bases for V and 2 bases for J; bases not matched to a gene: 9. The CDR3 DNA reads as TGTGCCAGCAGCTTCGAGTCCCTAGCGGGGGGAACCTACGAGCAGTACTTC. It yields the protein CASSFESLAGGTYEQYF. Complete variable domain (other parts from reference TRBV5-5 and TRBJ2-7): DAGVTQSPTHLIKTRGQQVTLRCSPISGHKSVSWYQQVLGQGPQFIFQYYEKEERGRGNFPDRFSARQFPNYSSELNVNALLLGDSALYLCASSFESLAGGTYEQYFGPGTRLTVT.

This clonotype was found a few times. The rearrangement joins TRBV30 to TRBJ2-2; a possible D gene is TRBD1 (5 bases). Trimming left V 1 base short and J 6 bases short, with 9 bases between. Germline CDR1 GTSNPN, CDR2 SVGIG (reference sequence). This CDR3 is built from 13 residues. The CDR3 reads CAWSGRASGELFF. The CDR3 DNA reads TGTGCCTGGAGTGGCAGGGCCTCCGGGGAGCTGTTTTTT.

This clonotype occurred a few times. The rearrangement uses TRBV10-3 and TRBJ2-7, with D tentatively TRBD1 (5 bases). CDR1 is ENHRY and CDR2 is SYGVKD in the germline V gene. CDR3 size: 14 residues. V was pared by 4 bases and J by 0 bases, with 10 bases between. The CDR3 DNA reads as TGTGCCATCAGTGGAACAGGCATCTCCTACGAGCAGTACTTC. It translates to CAISGTGISYEQYF.

V gene TRBV5-5 combines with J gene TRBJ2-2, with TRBD1 as a possible D gene (6 bases). CDR3 length: 17 residues. Germline V gives CDR1 SGHKS, CDR2 YYEKEE (reference sequence). With 5 bases removed from V and 0 bases from J, the gap between germline ends came to 17 bases. In DNA, the CDR3 is TGTGCCAGCAGTTTAGGCCCCGGGACAACGAACACCGGGGAGCTGTTTTTT. This translates into CASSLGPGTTNTGELFF.

Comments on this clonotype: This likely comes from a read error, as the CDR3 has no conserved phenylalanine or tryptophan at its end. It is unclear where the CDR3 begins or ends on the DNA, so no DNA is shown, and the CDR3 is as TCRdb lists it. V is TRBV7-8 and J is TRBJ2-5; TRBD1, the table's D call, was not compared with the DNA. Both ends counted, the CDR3 spans 16 residues. CDR1 and CDR2 from the germline V gene are SGHVS and FQNEAQ. CDR3 amino acids: CASSLAVVRGFETHYC.

Many counts were recorded for this clonotype. The V call is TRBV6-1, the J call TRBJ2-3, with 8 nucleotides matching TRBD2. The V segment lost 5 bases and the J segment 5 bases; nucleotides outside the gene matches: 15. The CDR3 has 17 residues. Germline CDR1 reads MNHNS; CDR2 reads SASEGT. The CDR3, as DNA: TGTGCCAGCAGTCAACCCCCGGGCGCAAGCGGGGGAGATACGCAGTATTTT. Translation gives CASSQPPGASGGDTQYF.

In this sample, this clonotype turned up many times. The rearrangement uses TRBV12-3 or TRBV12-4 and TRBJ2-3, with D possibly matching TRBD2 (7 bases). The CDR3 is 16 residues long. V was clipped by 1 base and J by 4 bases, with 15 bases between them. For the CDR3, the DNA is TGTGCCAGCAGTTTAGGTGGCGGGGGCCGCCCAGATACGCAGTATTTT. It yields the protein CASSLGGGGRPDTQYF.

This clonotype was observed a few times. This may stem from a read error, because a much larger clone lies one nucleotide away. The CDR3 ends on some other residue instead of the conserved phenylalanine or tryptophan, so this is likely a read error. This chain links TRBV12-3 or TRBV12-4 with TRBJ2-4; D is uncertain. Trimming removed 7 bases at V and 3 bases at J, with 10 bases between. The CDR3 contains 13 residues. In DNA, the CDR3 is TGTGCCAGCATCCTCTCTGGCAAAAACATTCAGTACCTC. Protein sequence: CASILSGKNIQYL.

This clonotype has ten or more counts. The J gene is TRBJ2-3, the V gene TRBV6-1; TRBD1 aligns across 8 bases. This CDR3 spans 15 amino acids. CDR1 and CDR2 from the germline V gene are MNHNS and SASEGT. The V gene end was trimmed by 6 bases and the J gene end by 8 bases; junction bases not matched to a gene: 13. CDR3 amino acids: CASSNFFGQGSTQYF. In DNA, the CDR3 is TGTGCCAGCAGCAACTTTTTCGGACAGGGCTCTACGCAGTATTTT.

The table lists this clonotype with a few counts. V is TRBV15 and J is TRBJ1-4, with D hard to call. The V end lost 0 bases, the J end lost 5 bases, and 4 bases lay between the germline ends. The CDR3 covers 13 residues. Looked up from germline, CDR1 is LNHNV and CDR2 is YYDKDF (reference sequence). The CDR3 coding sequence is TGTGCCACCAGCAGAGACCGGAATGAAAAACTGTTTTTT. Amino acids: CATSRDRNEKLFF.

This clonotype was detected many times. This rearrangement joins TRBV20-1 to TRBJ2-4; D remains ambiguous. Germline V gene data show CDR1 as DFQATT and CDR2 as SNEGSKA (reference sequence). The V and J ends lost 7 bases and 0 bases respectively, with 10 bases between them. The CDR3 totals 13 residues. CDR3: CSVAGRAKNIQYF. Written as DNA, the CDR3 is TGCAGTGTCGCAGGAAGAGCCAAAAACATTCAGTACTTC.

In this sample, this clonotype turned up many times. The chain links TRBV5-1 to TRBJ1-1, with D perhaps TRBD1 (5 bases). Trimming pared 0 bases from V and 1 base from J, leaving 10 bases between. This CDR3 contains 15 residues. The V gene's germline CDR1 is SGHRS and CDR2 YFSETQ. Here the CDR3 reads CASSLDGGTNTEAFF. The CDR3, as DNA: TGCGCCAGCAGCTTGGATGGGGGGACGAACACTGAAGCTTTCTTT.

This clonotype was picked up a small number of times. The chain has TRBV2 and TRBJ1-6; the D is unclear. The V end was cut by 1 base, the J end by 13 bases, with 11 bases between. The length of the CDR3 is 13 residues. Germline CDR1 SNHLY, CDR2 FYNNEI. CDR3 nucleotide sequence: TGTGCCAGCAGTGAAGTGGAGGGCGCGCCCCTCCACTTT. This sequence encodes CASSEVEGAPLHF.

V and J are TRBV7-9 and TRBJ1-2; 8 bases match TRBD1. Germline V gives CDR1 SEHNR, CDR2 FQNEAQ (reference sequence). The CDR3 is 15 residues long. The junction had 9 bases not matched to a gene; V was cut back by 4 bases and J by 5 bases. The CDR3 region has the DNA TGTGCCAGCAGCTCCAACAGGGGGAAGGGGTATGGCTACACCTTC. It specifies CASSSNRGKGYGYTF.

The CDR3 nucleotides read TGTGCCAGCAGTTTAAGTTTGTCAGAGCACACCGGGGAGCTGTTTTTT. This translates into CASSLSLSEHTGELFF. The chain combines TRBV28 with TRBJ2-2, with no clear D. The V end was cut by 2 bases, the J end by 3 bases, with 13 bases between. The CDR3 loop spans 16 amino acids. Germline-derived CDR1 and CDR2 are MDHEN and SYDVKM.

The sample holds many counts of this clonotype. J is TRBJ2-1 and V is TRBV7-3; TRBD2 aligns across 14 bases. Germline CDR1 is SGHTA and CDR2 is FQGTGA. The CDR3 consists of 19 residues. Trimming at V came to 5 bases and at J to 0 bases, leaving 9 bases not matched to a gene. The CDR3 DNA reads TGTGCCAGCAGCGACAGCGGACTAGCGGGGGGCTCCTCCTACAATGAGCAGTTCTTC. Its protein product is CASSDSGLAGGSSYNEQFF.

This clonotype was counted ten times or more. The chain links TRBV5-1 to TRBJ2-3, with TRBD2 matching over 7 bases. Germline V lookup: CDR1 SGHRS, CDR2 YFSETQ. This CDR3 region has 15 residues. V shed 3 bases, J shed 2 bases, and the junction held 6 bases outside the gene matches. The CDR3 DNA follows: TGCGCCAGCAGCTGGGGGGGAGCGGCCACAGATACGCAGTATTTT. Protein product: CASSWGGAATDTQYF.

This clonotype was seen many times. The chain combines TRBV28 with TRBJ1-1; the D gene is possibly TRBD1 (6 bases). The germline V and J ends were trimmed by 2 bases and 6 bases, with 16 bases remaining between them. This CDR3 region has 15 residues. In germline, CDR1 is MDHEN, CDR2 SYDVKM. CDR3 protein: CASSLRTARTPEAFF. The CDR3 region has the DNA TGTGCCAGCAGTTTAAGGACAGCTAGAACACCTGAAGCTTTCTTT.

Many counts were recorded for this clonotype. CDR3 in DNA: TGTGCCAGCAGACTTGGACTAGCGGTCAAAAACATTCAGTACTTC. Translation gives CASRLGLAVKNIQYF. The V and J genes are TRBV2 and TRBJ2-4; 10 bases are shared with TRBD2. Germline assignment: CDR1 SNHLY and CDR2 FYNNEI. J was trimmed by 3 bases and V by 6 bases; bases with no gene match: 5. This CDR3 contains 15 residues.